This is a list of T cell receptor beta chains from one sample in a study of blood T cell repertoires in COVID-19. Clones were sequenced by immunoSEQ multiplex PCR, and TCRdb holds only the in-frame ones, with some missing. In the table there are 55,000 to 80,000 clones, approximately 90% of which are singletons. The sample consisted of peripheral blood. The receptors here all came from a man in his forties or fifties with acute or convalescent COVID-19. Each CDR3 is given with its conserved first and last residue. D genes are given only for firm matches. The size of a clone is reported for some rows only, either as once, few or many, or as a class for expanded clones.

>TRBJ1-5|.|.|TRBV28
CASRTPSGVNQPQHF
TGTGCCAGCAGAACGCCGTCGGGTGTAAATCAGCCCCAGCATTTT
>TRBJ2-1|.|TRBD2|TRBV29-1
CSDAGLAGREQFF
TGCAGCGACGCCGGACTAGCGGGAAGAGAGCAGTTCTTC
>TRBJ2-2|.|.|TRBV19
CASSISGNTGELFF
TGTGCCAGTAGTATTAGCGGGAACACCGGGGAGCTGTTTTTT
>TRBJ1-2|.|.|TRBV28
CASRIGAANYGYTF
TGTGCCAGCAGGATTGGGGCGGCAAACTATGGCTACACCTTC
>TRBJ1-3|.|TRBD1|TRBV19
CASSPGQGRDLASGNTIYF
TGTGCCAGTAGCCCCGGACAGGGGCGAGATCTGGCTTCTGGAAACACCATATATTTT
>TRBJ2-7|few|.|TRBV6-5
CASSLLQGSLTEQYF
TGTGCCAGCAGTCTACTCCAGGGCAGTCTAACAGAGCAGTACTTC
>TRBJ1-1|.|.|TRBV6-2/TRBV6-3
CASSYSSGGRAFF
TGTGCCAGCAGTTACTCGAGCGGTGGGCGGGCTTTCTTT
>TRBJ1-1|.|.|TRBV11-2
CASSSTFGTGLNTEAFF
TGTGCCAGCAGCTCCACCTTTGGAACAGGGTTGAACACTGAAGCTTTCTTT
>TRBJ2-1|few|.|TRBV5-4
CASSLDYYGSSYNEQFF
TGTGCCAGCAGCTTGGACTACTATGGCAGCTCCTACAATGAGCAGTTCTTC
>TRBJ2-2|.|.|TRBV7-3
CASSLQSGATTGELFF
TGTGCCAGCAGCTTACAGTCGGGAGCGACCACCGGGGAGCTGTTTTTT
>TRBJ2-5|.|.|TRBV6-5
CASTHSGTQYF
TGTGCCAGCACCCACTCGGGTACCCAGTACTTC
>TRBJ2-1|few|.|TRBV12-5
CASGLPHRDSREQFF
TGTGCTAGTGGTTTGCCCCATCGGGACTCGCGTGAGCAGTTCTTC
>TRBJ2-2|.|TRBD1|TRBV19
CASSIAGDSANTGELFF
TGTGCCAGTAGTATAGCCGGGGACAGCGCGAACACCGGGGAGCTGTTTTTT
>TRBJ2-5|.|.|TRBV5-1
CASRTPSQDQETQYF
TGCGCCAGCAGGACACCTTCTCAGGACCAAGAGACCCAGTACTTC
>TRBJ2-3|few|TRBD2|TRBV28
CASSSDFRLADTDTQYF
TGTGCCAGCAGTTCTGACTTTCGACTAGCGGACACAGATACGCAGTATTTT
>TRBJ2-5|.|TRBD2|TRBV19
CATQISGVGETQYF
TGTGCCACTCAAATTAGCGGGGTGGGAGAGACCCAGTACTTC
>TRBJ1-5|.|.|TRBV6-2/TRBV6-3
CASSYAGASNQPQHF
TGTGCCAGCAGTTACGCAGGGGCCAGCAATCAGCCCCAGCATTTT
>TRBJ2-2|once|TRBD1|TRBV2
CASSSQGGSNTGELFF
TGTGCCAGCAGTAGTCAAGGGGGCTCTAACACCGGGGAGCTGTTTTTT
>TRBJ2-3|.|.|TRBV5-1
CASRHETGSDTQYF
TGCGCCAGCAGACACGAGACAGGCTCAGATACGCAGTATTTT
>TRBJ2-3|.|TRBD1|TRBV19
CASRGTVSTDTQYF
TGTGCCAGTAGGGGGACAGTTAGCACAGATACGCAGTATTTT
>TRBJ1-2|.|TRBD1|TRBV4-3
CASSQEVGQGDMSYTF
TGCGCCAGCAGCCAAGAGGTCGGACAGGGAGATATGAGCTACACCTTC
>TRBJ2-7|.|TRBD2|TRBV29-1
CSVRTSSYEQYF
TGCAGCGTGCGGACTAGCTCCTACGAGCAGTACTTC
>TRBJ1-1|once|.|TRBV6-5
CASSRPGGARAFF
TGTGCCAGCAGCCGGCCCGGGGGGGCGCGAGCTTTCTTT
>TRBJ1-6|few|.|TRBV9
CASSVRGNSNSPLHF
TGTGCCAGCAGCGTTCGGGGTAATTCAAATTCACCCCTCCACTTT
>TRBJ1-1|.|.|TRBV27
CASKFRPGNSDTEAFF
TGTGCCAGCAAATTTAGGCCCGGGAACAGCGACACTGAAGCTTTCTTT
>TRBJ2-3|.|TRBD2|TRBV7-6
CASSLGVLREGTDTQYF
TGTGCCAGCAGCTTAGGGGTTTTGCGGGAGGGCACAGATACGCAGTATTTT
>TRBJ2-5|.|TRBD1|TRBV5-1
CASSPGGTETQYF
TGCGCCAGCAGTCCAGGGGGCACAGAGACCCAGTACTTC
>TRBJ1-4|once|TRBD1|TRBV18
CASSRGQGRNEKLFF
TGTGCCAGCTCACGGGGACAGGGGAGAAATGAAAAACTGTTTTTT
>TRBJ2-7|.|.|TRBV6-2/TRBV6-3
CASSYLAGASYEQYF
TGTGCCAGCAGTTACTTGGCGGGGGCGTCCTACGAGCAGTACTTC
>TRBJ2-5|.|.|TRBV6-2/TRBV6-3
CASSHTEETQYF
TGTGCCAGCAGTCACACCGAAGAGACCCAGTACTTC
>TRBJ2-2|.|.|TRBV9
CASSVRLGELFF
TGTGCCAGCAGCGTGAGGCTCGGGGAGCTGTTTTTT
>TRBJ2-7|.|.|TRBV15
CATSRKAGVEQYF
TGTGCCACCAGCAGAAAGGCAGGGGTGGAGCAGTACTTC
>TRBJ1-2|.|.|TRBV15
CATSHQGFYYGYTF
TGTGCCACCAGCCATCAGGGGTTTTACTATGGCTACACCTTC
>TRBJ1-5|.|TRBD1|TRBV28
CASSWAQGSNQPQHF
TGTGCCAGCAGTTGGGCACAGGGGAGCAATCAGCCCCAGCATTTT
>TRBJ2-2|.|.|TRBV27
CASSFGPGQLSTGELFF
TGTGCCAGCAGTTTTGGTCCCGGACAGTTAAGTACCGGGGAGCTGTTTTTT
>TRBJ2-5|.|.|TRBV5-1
CATRGGDSQETQYF
TGCGCCACCAGAGGCGGGGATTCACAAGAGACCCAGTACTTC
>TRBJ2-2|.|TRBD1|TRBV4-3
CASSQDRDSTGELFF
TGCGCCAGCAGCCAAGACCGGGACAGCACCGGGGAGCTGTTTTTT
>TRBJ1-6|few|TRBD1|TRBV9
CASSAADRVDSPLHF
TGTGCCAGCAGCGCCGCGGACAGGGTGGATTCACCCCTCCACTTT
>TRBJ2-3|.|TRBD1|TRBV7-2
CASRTGGDTQYF
TGTGCCAGCAGGACAGGGGGGGATACGCAGTATTTT
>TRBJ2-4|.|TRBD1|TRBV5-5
CASSFAEGTGRTIQYF
TGTGCCAGCAGCTTTGCAGAGGGGACAGGTAGAACCATTCAGTACTTC
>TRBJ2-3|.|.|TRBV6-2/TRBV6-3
CASSYSRADTQYF
TGTGCCAGCAGTTACTCCCGGGCAGATACGCAGTATTTT
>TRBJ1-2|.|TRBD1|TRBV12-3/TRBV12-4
CASSDRENYGYTF
TGTGCCAGCAGTGACAGGGAAAACTATGGCTACACCTTC
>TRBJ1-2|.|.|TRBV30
CAWSQGYGYTF
TGTGCCTGGAGTCAGGGGTATGGCTACACCTTC
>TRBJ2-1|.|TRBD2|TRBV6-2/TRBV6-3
CASSWTPHLSGSSYNEQFF
TGTGCCAGCAGTTGGACCCCCCACTTGAGCGGGAGCTCCTACAATGAGCAGTTCTTC
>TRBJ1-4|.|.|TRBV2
CASRTNAGSGRNLKLFF
TGTGCCAGCAGGACGAACGCAGGGTCCGGGAGAAACTTAAAACTGTTTTTT
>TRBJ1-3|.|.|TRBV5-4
CASSLEGNTIYF
TGTGCCAGCAGCTTAGAGGGAAACACCATATATTTT
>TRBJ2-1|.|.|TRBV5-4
CASSLDRDNEQFF
TGTGCCAGCAGCTTGGACAGGGACAATGAGCAGTTCTTC
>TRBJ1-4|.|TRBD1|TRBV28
CASSPDRRQLFF
TGTGCCAGCAGCCCGGACAGGAGACAACTGTTTTTT
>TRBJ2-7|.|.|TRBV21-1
CASSKELGTIRRRVSYEQYF
TGTGCCAGCAGCAAAGAGTTAGGGACTATCCGTAGGCGGGTCTCCTACGAGCAGTACTTC
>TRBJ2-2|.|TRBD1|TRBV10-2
CASSERTGEGGELFF
TGCGCCAGCAGTGAGAGGACAGGGGAAGGCGGGGAGCTGTTTTTT
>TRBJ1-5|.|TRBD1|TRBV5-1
CASSLGGTGRNQPQHF
TGCGCCAGCAGCCTGGGCGGGACAGGGCGCAATCAGCCCCAGCATTTT
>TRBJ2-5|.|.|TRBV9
CASSAQGVQETQYF
TGTGCCAGCAGCGCCCAGGGCGTGCAGGAGACCCAGTACTTC
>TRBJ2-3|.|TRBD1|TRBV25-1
CASSGGQGQVRTQYF
TGTGCCAGCAGTGGAGGACAGGGGCAGGTCCGGACGCAGTATTTT
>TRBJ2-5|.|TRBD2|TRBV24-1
CATSDFPLAGGRETQYF
TGTGCCACCAGTGATTTTCCGCTAGCGGGAGGGAGAGAGACCCAGTACTTC
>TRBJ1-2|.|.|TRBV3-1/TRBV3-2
CASSQGWSQGGYGYTF
TGTGCCAGCAGCCAGGGGTGGTCACAGGGTGGCTATGGCTACACCTTC
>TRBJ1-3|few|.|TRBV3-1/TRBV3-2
CASSHPRDWDTIYF
TGTGCCAGCAGCCATCCCCGGGATTGGGACACCATATATTTT
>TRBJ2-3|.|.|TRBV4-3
CASSQGIANTQYF
TGCGCCAGCAGCCAAGGAATTGCTAATACGCAGTATTTT
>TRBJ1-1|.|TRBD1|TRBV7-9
CASTRGGQALTEAFF
TGTGCCAGCACTAGGGGGGGACAGGCGCTCACTGAAGCTTTCTTT
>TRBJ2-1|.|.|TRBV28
CASVPSSLGYEQFF
TGTGCCAGCGTTCCTAGCAGTTTAGGCTATGAGCAGTTCTTC
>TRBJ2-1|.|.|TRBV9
CASSVGGGAYSYNEQFF
TGTGCCAGCAGCGTAGGTGGCGGAGCATACTCCTACAATGAGCAGTTCTTC